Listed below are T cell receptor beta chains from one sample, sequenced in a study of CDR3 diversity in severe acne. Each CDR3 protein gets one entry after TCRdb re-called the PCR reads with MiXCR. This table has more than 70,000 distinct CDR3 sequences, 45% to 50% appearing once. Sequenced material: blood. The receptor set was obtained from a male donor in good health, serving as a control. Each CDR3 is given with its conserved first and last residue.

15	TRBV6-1	CASSGLAGGTDTQYF
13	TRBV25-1	CASSPVLGTEAFF
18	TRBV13	CASSLGLRDRQFPYEQYF
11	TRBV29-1	CSGSGGSGYTF
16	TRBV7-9	CASSPGLAGGSETQYF
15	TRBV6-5	CASSNSLASTDTQYF
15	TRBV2	CASSPSPGVNSPQHF
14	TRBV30	CAWSVQISSYEQYF
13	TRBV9	CASSVGMNTEAFF
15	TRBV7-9	CASSPHGTNPGELFF
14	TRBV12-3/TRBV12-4	CAGRIGAGTGELFF
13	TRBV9	CASSGPNENTIYF
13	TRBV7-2	CASRAGRTSEQYF
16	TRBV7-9	CASNPWRRLGYNEQFF
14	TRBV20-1	CSARGQGARDEQYF
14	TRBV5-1	CASSLTGDKTEAFF
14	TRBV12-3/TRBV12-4	CASSFQDLFYEQYF
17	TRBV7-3	CALPGTGMGQPSYEQYF
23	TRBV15	CATSRGWPVGTSGEGPQSYEQYF
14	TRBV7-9	CASSFSQNTGELFF